Sequencing of this TCR beta chain was carried out in a study of T cells after yellow fever vaccination. Trimming pared 0 bases from V and 2 bases from J, leaving 15 bases between. CDR3 length: 17 residues. CDR1 is SGHRS, CDR2 YFSETQ, per germline. A single record per CDR3 protein comes from TCRdb applying MiXCR to the 5' RACE reads. The sample lists about 340,000 distinct CDR3 sequences; roughly 4.3% were seen once. This clonotype was recorded a few times. This receptor was taken from a man aged 18 to 30 who received the YFV17D yellow fever vaccine. V is TRBV5-1 and J is TRBJ2-1, with D maybe TRBD1 (6 bases). The material was PBMCs, obtained 5 days after the yellow fever booster vaccination. DNA of the CDR3: TGCGCCAGCAGCTTGGCCCCGGATTCAGGGGCCTACAATGAGCAGTTCTTC. Amino acids: CASSLAPDSGAYNEQFF. The full variable domain, rest sourced from reference TRBV5-1 and TRBJ2-1, is KAGVTQTPRYLIKTRGQQVTLSCSPISGHRSVSWYQQTPGQGLQFLFEYFSETQRNKGNFPGRFSGRQFSNSRSEMNVSTLELGDSALYLCASSLAPDSGAYNEQFFGPGTRLTVL.